This T cell receptor beta chain was sequenced for a study of post-analysis software for immune sequencing data. Study information: The disease courses covered relapsing-remitting, secondary progressive and progressive-relapsing multiple sclerosis. General study points: Under F measure analysis, samples from one preparation batch co-clustered strongly. Compared with controls, patients had more of about 5 TRBV segments, including TRBV5-6, TRBV5-1 and TRBV20-1.

cDNA libraries for TCR beta contained unique molecular identifiers. TCRdb reprocessed the PCR reads via MiXCR and lists one record per CDR3 protein. This table has approximately 730,000 distinct CDR3 sequences, 30% appearing once. Trimming removed 8 bases from V and 0 bases from J, with 14 bases in between. Germline CDR1 reads MNHNS; CDR2 reads SASEGT. This CDR3 has 15 amino acids. Comment on this clonotype: Its specificity is unknown.

The rearrangement joins TRBV6-1 to TRBJ2-1; D unclear. The sequencing input was blood. The clonotype was recovered from a girl between 5 and 17 years old with multiple sclerosis. For the CDR3, the DNA is TGTGCCAGCCAAGAAGAAGGAAGCTCCTACAATGAGCAGTTCTTC. Translation: CASQEEGSSYNEQFF.